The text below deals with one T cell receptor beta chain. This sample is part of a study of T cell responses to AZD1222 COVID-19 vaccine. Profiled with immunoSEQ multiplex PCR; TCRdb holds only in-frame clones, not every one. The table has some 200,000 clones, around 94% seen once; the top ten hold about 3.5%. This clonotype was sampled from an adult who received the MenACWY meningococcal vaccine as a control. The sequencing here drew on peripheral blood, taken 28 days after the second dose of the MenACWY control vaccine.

CDR3 protein: CASSQGGNTIYF. CDR3 DNA sequence: TGTGCCAGCAGCCAGGGGGGAAACACCATATATTTT. The V gene is TRBV7-9, the J gene TRBJ1-3, with D maybe TRBD1 (6 bases). The CDR3 extends over 12 amino acids. V lost 5 bases, J lost 4 bases, and 6 bases lay in between. The germline V gene has CDR1 SEHNR and CDR2 FQNEAQ (reference sequence).